This T cell receptor (beta chain) was sequenced for a study of blood T cell repertoires in COVID-19. About the study: COVID-19 samples from acute and convalescent phases originated in the United States, Italy and Spain. In each case, the material was cDNA or gDNA derived from T cells, B-cell-depleted T cells, or PBMCs.

V gave up 4 bases and J gave up 3 bases, with 12 bases separating them. The germline gives CDR1 SGHAT, CDR2 FQNNGV. CDR3 size: 14 residues. Original data processing: Quantification of nucleated cells was approximated via reference gene primer amplification. Sequencing used immunoSEQ multiplex PCR; TCRdb keeps in-frame clones, though not all of them. That table gives V, J and clone size, and the DNA gave D and trimming. This repertoire shows some 200,000 clones, roughly 80% found once; its top ten account for 5.5% to 8.5%. The sample was peripheral blood. The TCR originated in a woman in her sixties or seventies with acute or convalescent COVID-19. This sequence joins TRBV11-2 and TRBJ1-1; no clear D. In nucleotides, the CDR3 is TGTGCCAGCAGCTCTAACGGAGGGTACACTGAAGCTTTCTTT. The encoded protein is CASSSNGGYTEAFF.